This entry describes one T cell receptor (beta chain). Its antigen is currently unknown. Treatment: roughly ten-day PBMC culture with coronavirus spike peptide pools or control peptides (ViraFEST assay). This sample stems from a study of vaccination and CD4 T cells after COVID-19. About the research overall: Four females and six males made up the convalescents, two of whom were Hispanic. General study results and limits: Relatively small numbers of convalescent patients were studied, with no early post-infection timepoints included. Median SARS-CoV-2-reactive clonotype numbers rose nonsignificantly, roughly 21 to 38. When vaccine-specific clones from convalescent patients were examined, 304 of 307 were spike mono-reactive.

The V gene end was trimmed by 5 bases and the J gene end by 6 bases; junction bases not matched to a gene: 8. The CDR3 has 15 amino acids. The germline gives CDR1 DFQATT, CDR2 SNEGSKA (reference sequence). Cultured CD4+ T-cell DNA underwent Oncomine TCR Beta short-read sequencing. TCRdb reanalysed the PCR reads using MiXCR and keeps one entry per CDR3 protein. The data contain some 14,000 distinct CDR3 sequences, roughly 63% of them singletons. The sequence was collected from a human donor who had recovered from COVID-19. The source material was CD4+ T cells from blood, cultured in vitro. The chain uses TRBV20-1 and TRBJ1-5; 12 bases agree with TRBD1. DNA for the CDR3: TGCAGTGCTGCACCGGGACAGGGGGCTGTTCAGCCCCAGCATTTT. Amino acid sequence: CSAAPGQGAVQPQHF.